A selection of T cell receptor beta chains follows, all from one sample in a study of T cells in Graves' hyperthyroidism and ophthalmopathy. TCRdb reprocessed the multiplex PCR reads via MiXCR and lists one record per CDR3 protein. This sample has 600,000 or so distinct CDR3 sequences, with 15% to 20% found just once. The sequenced sample consisted of blood. The receptors derive from a woman in her 30s with Graves' hyperthyroidism. Each CDR3 is given with its conserved first and last residue. D genes are given only for firm matches. Clone size is stated in some rows and not others, as once, few, many or a class when expanded.

TRBV24-1	TRBD1	TRBJ2-2	many	CATSEYKARQGAPPTGELFF	TGTGCCACCAGTGAATATAAGGCCCGACAGGGGGCCCCTCCGACCGGGGAGCTGTTTTTT
TRBV12-3/TRBV12-4	NA	TRBJ1-5	NA	CASSLAGIYSNQPQHF	TGTGCCAGCAGTTTAGCGGGCATCTATAGCAATCAGCCCCAGCATTTT
TRBV5-1	TRBD1	TRBJ2-1	NA	CASSTGQFGDEQFF	TGCGCCAGCAGCACGGGACAGTTTGGAGATGAGCAGTTCTTC
TRBV6-5	NA	TRBJ2-1	NA	CASSYSRWADEQFF	TGTGCCAGCAGTTACTCGAGGTGGGCTGATGAGCAGTTCTTC
TRBV12-3/TRBV12-4	TRBD1	TRBJ2-7	many	CASSRTGVGEQYF	TGTGCCAGCAGCCGGACAGGGGTGGGCGAGCAGTACTTC
TRBV20-1	TRBD2	TRBJ2-2	NA	CSASVSGSNSGELFF	TGCAGTGCTAGTGTCAGCGGGAGTAATAGCGGGGAGCTGTTTTTT
TRBV20-1	NA	TRBJ2-7	NA	CSASPGREIYEQYF	TGCAGTGCTAGTCCCGGACGGGAAATCTACGAGCAGTACTTC
TRBV25-1	NA	TRBJ1-2	NA	CASSDSGGYTF	TGTGCCAGCAGTGATAGTGGTGGCTACACCTTC
TRBV7-9	NA	TRBJ2-5	NA	CASSSRTGEPPYF	TGTGCCAGCAGCTCCAGGACGGGAGAGCCCCCGTACTTC
TRBV6-2/TRBV6-3	NA	TRBJ1-3	NA	CASTIQSLAGWGSGNTIYF	TGTGCCAGCACAATACAATCCTTAGCAGGATGGGGCTCTGGAAACACCATATATTTT
TRBV15	NA	TRBJ2-7	many	CATSRDSTGPDEQYF	TGTGCCACCAGCAGAGACTCGACAGGTCCCGACGAGCAGTACTTC
TRBV20-1	NA	TRBJ1-1	NA	CSAMGPMRDTEAFF	TGCAGTGCAATGGGTCCAATGAGGGACACTGAAGCTTTCTTT
TRBV11-2	NA	TRBJ2-5	many	CASSLVYQETQYF	TGTGCCAGCAGCTTAGTATATCAAGAGACCCAGTACTTC
TRBV18	NA	TRBJ2-1	NA	CASSPPLGAGSYNEQFF	TGTGCCAGCTCACCACCTCTCGGGGCGGGAAGCTACAATGAGCAGTTCTTC
TRBV10-3	TRBD1	TRBJ2-3	few	CAISEPDRGQSDTQYF	TGTGCCATCAGTGAACCCGACAGGGGGCAGTCAGATACGCAGTATTTT
TRBV28	NA	TRBJ1-2	many	CASSPGLGYTF	TGTGCCAGCAGCCCCGGATTGGGCTACACCTTC
TRBV25-1	NA	TRBJ1-2	NA	CASSVSSGGYTF	TGTGCCAGCAGTGTGTCCTCGGGGGGCTACACCTTC
TRBV15	NA	TRBJ1-1	NA	CATSRVTGNTEAFF	TGTGCCACCAGCAGAGTTACGGGGAACACTGAAGCTTTCTTT
TRBV19	NA	TRBJ2-6	few	CASSLGGGANVLTF	TGTGCCAGTAGCCTAGGGGGGGGGGCCAACGTCCTGACTTTC
TRBV6-1	TRBD2	TRBJ2-1	few	CASSLPSSGGYNEQFF	TGTGCCAGCAGTTTACCCTCTAGCGGGGGATACAATGAGCAGTTCTTC
TRBV7-2	NA	TRBJ1-4	few	CASSFLTGRNEKLFF	TGTGCCAGCAGCTTCCTTACGGGGAGAAATGAAAAACTGTTTTTT
TRBV9	TRBD1	TRBJ2-2	NA	CASSDYRGANTGELFF	TGTGCCAGCAGTGACTACAGGGGGGCGAACACCGGGGAGCTGTTTTTT
TRBV7-8	NA	TRBJ1-5	few	CASSLGASGTRVSQPQHF	TGTGCCAGCAGCTTAGGGGCGTCCGGTACTCGGGTTAGTCAGCCCCAGCATTTT
TRBV6-4	NA	TRBJ1-1	many	CASSDSTPEIGGTEAFF	TGTGCCAGCAGTGACTCGACACCAGAAATCGGGGGCACTGAGGCTTTCTTT
TRBV6-1	TRBD1	TRBJ2-5	many	CASRNTGGQETQYF	TGTGCCAGCAGGAATACAGGGGGCCAGGAGACCCAGTACTTC
TRBV4-3	NA	TRBJ1-4	NA	CASSQEFPVERTTNEKLFF	TGCGCCAGCAGCCAAGAATTCCCCGTGGAGCGGACAACTAATGAAAAACTGTTTTTT
TRBV7-6	NA	TRBJ2-2	many	CASSHTGELFF	TGTGCCAGCAGCCACACCGGGGAGCTGTTTTTT
TRBV7-8	TRBD2	TRBJ2-1	many	CASSLAWLAGTNEQFF	TGTGCCAGCAGCTTAGCCTGGCTAGCGGGAACCAATGAGCAGTTCTTC
TRBV24-1	NA	TRBJ1-6	NA	CATSCFLILSYNSPLHF	TGTGCCACCAGTTGTTTCCTTATCCTCTCCTATAATTCACCCCTCCACTTT
TRBV19	NA	TRBJ2-7	NA	CASSISGTRWNEQYF	TGTGCCAGTAGTATTTCCGGGACAAGGTGGAACGAGCAGTACTTC
TRBV30	NA	TRBJ2-2	few	CAWPGAGHPNTGELFF	TGTGCCTGGCCTGGTGCGGGCCACCCGAACACCGGGGAGCTGTTTTTT
TRBV28	TRBD2	TRBJ2-7	many	CASILSGSRPYEQYF	TGTGCCAGCATTCTTAGCGGGAGCCGACCCTACGAGCAGTACTTC
TRBV12-3/TRBV12-4	NA	TRBJ2-1	many	CASSLKASDEQFF	TGTGCCAGCAGTTTGAAGGCCTCCGATGAGCAGTTCTTC
TRBV18	NA	TRBJ1-4	NA	CASSPMSAVPTNEKLFF	TGTGCCAGCTCACCTATGAGCGCAGTACCAACTAATGAAAAACTGTTTTTT
TRBV5-4	NA	TRBJ2-3	few	CASSQVLSRSTDTQYF	TGTGCCAGCAGCCAGGTGCTATCTAGGAGCACAGATACGCAGTATTTT
TRBV28	NA	TRBJ2-2	many	CASSSGELFF	TGTGCCAGCAGCTCTGGGGAACTGTTTTTT
TRBV30	NA	TRBJ1-4	many	CAWRSTAHEKLFF	TGTGCCTGGAGGTCGACGGCGCATGAAAAACTGTTTTTT
TRBV4-2	NA	TRBJ2-7	NA	CAGSQDGAVASYEQYF	TGTGCCGGCAGCCAAGATGGGGCGGTAGCGTCCTACGAGCAGTACTTC
TRBV12-3/TRBV12-4	NA	TRBJ2-7	many	CASSLGQNQEWGYEQYF	TGTGCCAGCAGTTTGGGGCAGAATCAGGAGTGGGGCTACGAGCAGTACTTC
TRBV3-1	NA	TRBJ1-6	NA	CASSQGSRSYNSPLHF	TGTGCCAGCAGCCAGGGCTCACGCTCCTATAATTCACCCCTCCACTTT
TRBV5-1	TRBD1	TRBJ2-7	few	CASSLEGTGGGGEQYF	TGCGCCAGCAGCTTAGAAGGGACAGGGGGCGGAGGAGAGCAGTACTTC
TRBV27	TRBD1	TRBJ2-3	many	CASSLFFRRLRTGRRSDTQYF	TGTGCCAGCAGTTTATTCTTTCGTCGTCTTCGGACAGGCCGCCGCTCAGATACGCAGTATTTT
TRBV30	NA	TRBJ2-7	many	CAWTTTRGEQYF	TGTGCCTGGACGACAACCCGGGGCGAGCAGTACTTC
TRBV19	NA	TRBJ2-6	NA	CASSPTQEYSGANVLTF	TGTGCCAGTAGTCCAACCCAGGAGTACTCTGGGGCCAACGTCCTGACTTTC
TRBV5-1	TRBD2	TRBJ2-5	NA	CATAGGPNEETQYF	TGCGCCACCGCGGGAGGGCCTAATGAAGAGACCCAGTACTTC